These T cell receptor beta chains were read from a single sample in a study of blood T cell repertoires in COVID-19. Sequenced by immunoSEQ multiplex PCR; TCRdb stores in-frame clones only, minus some. The data show approximately 260,000 clones, with around 86% seen just once and less than 4% held by the top ten. The sample taken for sequencing was PBMCs or T cells enriched from blood (not recorded which). Every receptor here comes from a woman aged 40 to 49 with acute COVID-19. CDR3s include the opening cysteine and the closing phenylalanine or tryptophan. A D gene is named only where the DNA matches it firmly.

d_call: TRBD1; j_call: TRBJ1-2; v_call: TRBV30; cdr3_nt: TGTGCCTGGAGTCGCGGGGGACAGGGAAACTATGGCTACACCTTC; cdr3_aa: CAWSRGGQGNYGYTF
d_call: TRBD1; j_call: TRBJ1-3; v_call: TRBV6-5; cdr3_nt: TGTGCCAGCAGAGTACAGGGGGGAAACACCATATATTTT; cdr3_aa: CASRVQGGNTIYF
d_call: -; j_call: TRBJ2-7; v_call: TRBV5-6; cdr3_nt: TGTGCCAGCAGCTTAGCGACCCTTGGGGAGCAGTACTTC; cdr3_aa: CASSLATLGEQYF
d_call: TRBD1; j_call: TRBJ2-1; v_call: TRBV29-1; cdr3_nt: TGCAGCGTCCCGGACAGGGTCAATGAGCAGTTCTTC; cdr3_aa: CSVPDRVNEQFF
d_call: TRBD1; j_call: TRBJ1-3; v_call: TRBV11-3; cdr3_nt: TGTGCCAGCAGCTCTAGTGGAAACAGGGGCTCTGGAAACACCATATATTTT; cdr3_aa: CASSSSGNRGSGNTIYF
d_call: -; j_call: TRBJ2-5; v_call: TRBV19; cdr3_nt: TGTGCCAGTAGTAACACAGGGATCGACGAGACCCAGTACTTC; cdr3_aa: CASSNTGIDETQYF
d_call: -; j_call: TRBJ1-3; v_call: TRBV3-1/TRBV3-2; cdr3_nt: TGTGCCAGCAGCCAAGGAGTGGTGGCTGGAAACACCATATATTTT; cdr3_aa: CASSQGVVAGNTIYF
d_call: -; j_call: TRBJ2-7; v_call: TRBV5-1; cdr3_nt: TGCGCCAGCTCGGGGGAGGTAGGGGAGCAGTACTTC; cdr3_aa: CASSGEVGEQYF
d_call: TRBD1; j_call: TRBJ2-3; v_call: TRBV19; cdr3_nt: TGTGCCAGTTTAGCGACAGGGGCTGGCACAGATACGCAGTATTTT; cdr3_aa: CASLATGAGTDTQYF
d_call: -; j_call: TRBJ1-5; v_call: TRBV29-1; cdr3_nt: TGCAGCGTTTCGACAGGAAGGTGGCAGCCCCAGCATTTT; cdr3_aa: CSVSTGRWQPQHF
d_call: -; j_call: TRBJ1-5; v_call: TRBV6-5; cdr3_nt: TGTGCCAGCAGCCAGGGGATGAGCAATCAGCCCCAGCATTTT; cdr3_aa: CASSQGMSNQPQHF
d_call: -; j_call: TRBJ1-2; v_call: TRBV19; cdr3_nt: TGTGCCAGTAGTATAGATTCCCGCCAGAGAGGTGGCTACACCTTC; cdr3_aa: CASSIDSRQRGGYTF
d_call: TRBD1; j_call: TRBJ1-1; v_call: TRBV10-1; cdr3_nt: TGCGCCAGCAGCAAACAGGGGTTCACTGAAGCTTTCTTT; cdr3_aa: CASSKQGFTEAFF
d_call: -; j_call: TRBJ1-3; v_call: TRBV3-1/TRBV3-2; cdr3_nt: TGTGCCAGCAGCCAAGCATCCGGGGCTGGAAACACCATATATTTT; cdr3_aa: CASSQASGAGNTIYF
d_call: -; j_call: TRBJ1-1; v_call: TRBV6-5; cdr3_nt: TGTGCCAGCAGTCGGGACTCAGGGTTTTGGACTGAAGCTTTCTTT; cdr3_aa: CASSRDSGFWTEAFF
d_call: TRBD2; j_call: TRBJ2-7; v_call: TRBV2; cdr3_nt: TGTGCCAGCAGTGGGGGACTAGCCCCCTACGAGCAGTACTTC; cdr3_aa: CASSGGLAPYEQYF
d_call: TRBD1; j_call: TRBJ1-1; v_call: TRBV5-1; cdr3_nt: TGCGCCAGCAGCTTGACACAGGGGGCGGACACTGAAGCTTTCTTT; cdr3_aa: CASSLTQGADTEAFF